These 19 T cell receptor beta chains were sequenced from one sample in a study of cytomegalovirus exposure and HLA in healthy donors. TCRdb's table, derived via immunoSEQ multiplex PCR, lists solely in-frame clones and lacks some. The data show fewer than 200,000 clones, about 85% seen once. The sequenced material came from PBMCs. Source of these receptors: a man aged 18 to 35 in good health and CMV-seropositive.

V usage is TRBV28 and J usage is TRBJ1-2; D may be TRBD1 (5 bases). V was trimmed by 4 bases and J by 4 bases, leaving 13 bases between them. The CDR3 runs to 14 residues. Germline-derived CDR1 and CDR2 are MDHEN and SYDVKM. The DNA of the CDR3 is TGTGCCAGCAGTTCGTCCGCGGGGACCTATGGCTACACCTTC. This encodes CASSSSAGTYGYTF.

The chain recombines TRBV28 with TRBJ1-2; D is undetermined. Germline-derived CDR1 and CDR2 are MDHEN and SYDVKM. The CDR3 contains 12 residues. Trimming removed 1 base from V and 6 bases from J, with 6 bases in between. In DNA, the CDR3 is TGTGCCAGCAGTTTATATGGAGATGGCTACACCTTC. Its protein product is CASSLYGDGYTF.

The gene calls are TRBV11-3 and TRBJ2-5, with 7 bases aligning to TRBD1. Germline V gene data show CDR1 as SGHNT and CDR2 as YENEEA. Trimming removed 4 bases from V and 3 bases from J; junction bases left unmatched: 11. This CDR3 comprises 16 residues. In DNA, the CDR3 is TGTGCCAGCAGCTCCAAAGCCGCCGGGACAGAAGAGACCCAGTACTTC. It is translated as CASSSKAAGTEETQYF.

This chain uses TRBV6-5 with TRBJ2-3, with 7 bases lining up with TRBD2. This CDR3 is built from 16 residues. With V trimmed by 0 bases and J by 6 bases, 9 bases remained unmatched. The V gene's germline CDR1 is MNHEY and CDR2 SVGAGI. DNA for the CDR3: TGTGCCAGCAGTTACTCAGGGAGGGCCCCCAGGGATACGCAGTATTTT. It specifies CASSYSGRAPRDTQYF.

The sample holds a few counts of this clone. The chain recombines TRBV7-3 with TRBJ2-3, with 8 bases identical to TRBD2. The junction had 9 bases not matched to a gene; V was cut back by 8 bases and J by 2 bases. This CDR3 has 15 residues. Germline CDR1 reads SGHTA; CDR2 reads FQGTGA. The CDR3, as DNA: TGTGCCAGCCAAAGCGGGGGCGTTTCCACAGATACGCAGTATTTT. Its translation is CASQSGGVSTDTQYF.

The CDR3 sequence is CASRLQGPNEKLFF. The DNA for the CDR3 is TGTGCCAGCCGGCTTCAGGGGCCTAATGAAAAACTGTTTTTT. V and J are TRBV6-1 and TRBJ1-4, with D possibly being TRBD1 (6 bases). Germline V gene lookup returns CDR1 MNHNS and CDR2 SASEGT. This CDR3 comprises 14 residues. V was pared by 8 bases and J by 3 bases, with 13 bases between.

The chain couples TRBV30 to TRBJ1-4, with 8 bases lining up with TRBD1. Looked up from germline, CDR1 is GTSNPN and CDR2 is SVGIG (reference sequence). The trim removed 3 bases at V and 8 bases at J, leaving 11 bases unmatched. CDR3 length equals 15 residues. DNA of the CDR3: TGTGCCTGGAGGGGAGGACAGGGATTGGGCGAAAAACTGTTTTTT. This gives the protein CAWRGGQGLGEKLFF.

The chain couples TRBV9 to TRBJ2-3; a weak D match, TRBD1 (5 bases). The V gene lost 3 bases and the J gene lost 0 bases, with 11 bases spanning the gap. Germline CDR1 is SGDLS and CDR2 is YYNGEE. The CDR3 covers 15 residues. This CDR3 is CASSARASSTDTQYF. In DNA form, the CDR3 reads TGTGCCAGCAGCGCCAGGGCTTCTAGCACAGATACGCAGTATTTT.

The J gene is TRBJ2-7, the V gene TRBV7-2, with 9 bases fitting TRBD2. V lost 0 bases, J lost 7 bases, and 7 bases stayed unmatched. Germline assignment: CDR1 SGHTA and CDR2 FQGNSA. The CDR3 runs 15 residues. The CDR3 nucleotides are TGTGCCAGCAGCTTAGCGGCTAGCGGGGTGGGGGAGCAGTACTTC. Translated, it gives CASSLAASGVGEQYF.

This sequence joins TRBV19 and TRBJ2-7; 11 bases are shared with TRBD2. Looked up from germline, CDR1 is LNHDA and CDR2 is SQIVND (reference sequence). Unmatched junction bases numbered 2, after V lost 5 bases and J lost 2 bases. This CDR3 is built from 14 residues. As DNA, the CDR3 is TGTGCCAGTAGTTCGACTAGCGGGGCCTACGAGCAGTACTTC. It translates to CASSSTSGAYEQYF.

V and J are TRBV7-9 and TRBJ1-1; D is unresolved. Trimming cost V 1 base and J 4 bases, with 10 bases left between them. The CDR3 is 14 amino acids. Germline V gives CDR1 SEHNR, CDR2 FQNEAQ (reference sequence). CDR3 in DNA: TGTGCCAGCAGCTTAGGTGACCCGGGCACTGAAGCTTTCTTT. Translated, it gives CASSLGDPGTEAFF.

This clone was detected once. The chain employs TRBV7-9 and TRBJ2-1, with no clear D. V lost 0 bases, J lost 5 bases, and 11 bases lay in between. The CDR3 is 15 amino acids. CDR1 and CDR2 (germline): SEHNR, FQNEAQ (reference sequence). The CDR3 nucleotides read TGTGCCAGCAGCTTAGCCCGGGTTCCCCACAATGAGCAGTTCTTC. Its translation: CASSLARVPHNEQFF.

The chain links TRBV5-8 to TRBJ1-5; TRBD1 is a possible D gene (6 bases). CDR3 length: 15 amino acids. Germline CDR1 and CDR2: SGHTS and YDEGEE. V was pared by 0 bases and J by 3 bases, with 10 bases between. CDR3 in DNA: TGTGCCAGCAGCTTGGGGACAGTCCACAATCAGCCCCAGCATTTT. Translating gives CASSLGTVHNQPQHF. The full variable domain, its missing parts supplied by reference TRBV5-8 and TRBJ1-5, is EAGVTQSPTHLIKTRGQQATLRCSPISGHTSVYWYQQALGLGLQFLLWYDEGEERNRGNFPPRFSGRQFPNYSSELNVNALELEDSALYLCASSLGTVHNQPQHFGDGTRLSIL.

This chain links TRBV6-5 with TRBJ2-7; possible D gene TRBD1, 6 bases. This CDR3 has 16 amino acids. Germline V gene data show CDR1 as MNHEY and CDR2 as SVGAGI. V lost 3 bases, J lost 6 bases, and 21 bases lay in between. CDR3: CASSYGDTLGLAEQYF. CDR3 nucleotide sequence: TGTGCCAGCAGTTATGGGGACACCTTGGGATTGGCCGAGCAGTACTTC.

The chain joins TRBV19 to TRBJ2-6; no firm D call. CDR1 and CDR2 (germline): LNHDA, SQIVND (reference sequence). This CDR3 has 15 amino acids. Trimming removed 4 bases from V and 2 bases from J, with 9 bases in between. The CDR3 protein is CASSTRVAGANVLTF. The CDR3 coding sequence is TGTGCCAGTAGTACCCGGGTTGCTGGGGCCAACGTCCTGACTTTC. The full variable domain, with the rest looked up from reference TRBV19 and TRBJ2-6, is DGGITQSPKYLFRKEGQNVTLSCEQNLNHDAMYWYRQDPGQGLRLIYYSQIVNDFQKGDIAEGYSVSREKKESFPLTVTSAQKNPTAFYLCASSTRVAGANVLTFGAGSRLTVL.

This clone has just a few counts. The J gene is TRBJ1-6, the V gene TRBV28, with 7 nucleotides matching TRBD1. After removal of 8 bases from V and 7 bases from J, the junction contained 11 bases not matched to a gene. This CDR3 is 15 amino acids long. CDR1 and CDR2 from the germline V gene are MDHEN and SYDVKM. CDR3 coding DNA: TGTGCCAGCGGCGGCGACAGGGAACGGAATTCACCCCTCCACTTT. This sequence encodes CASGGDRERNSPLHF.

The chain has TRBV5-1 and TRBJ2-7, with D possibly being TRBD1 (5 bases). In germline, CDR1 is SGHRS, CDR2 YFSETQ. Trimming pared 7 bases from V and 0 bases from J, leaving 11 bases between. The CDR3 covers 13 residues. The CDR3 loop is CASGQGLSYEQYF. The CDR3 DNA follows: TGCGCCAGCGGGCAGGGTCTCTCCTACGAGCAGTACTTC.

This sequence joins TRBV13 and TRBJ2-3; TRBD2 matches 8 bases. Germline V gives CDR1 PRHDT, CDR2 FYEKMQ (reference sequence). J gave up 8 bases and V 5 bases, and 6 bases lay outside the gene matches. CDR3 length equals 13 residues. The CDR3 spells CASSRSGIGTQYF. The CDR3 DNA reads as TGTGCCAGCAGCCGTAGCGGGATTGGTACGCAGTATTTT.

The genes are TRBV6-1 and TRBJ1-6; a weak D match, TRBD1 (6 bases). Trimming shortened V by 7 bases and J by 10 bases, and 17 bases separated the two germline ends. CDR1 and CDR2 from the germline V gene are MNHNS and SASEGT. The CDR3 loop spans 14 amino acids. DNA of the CDR3: TGTGCCAGCATTACAAAGGGACAAGGCTCACCCCTCCACTTT. It yields the protein CASITKGQGSPLHF.